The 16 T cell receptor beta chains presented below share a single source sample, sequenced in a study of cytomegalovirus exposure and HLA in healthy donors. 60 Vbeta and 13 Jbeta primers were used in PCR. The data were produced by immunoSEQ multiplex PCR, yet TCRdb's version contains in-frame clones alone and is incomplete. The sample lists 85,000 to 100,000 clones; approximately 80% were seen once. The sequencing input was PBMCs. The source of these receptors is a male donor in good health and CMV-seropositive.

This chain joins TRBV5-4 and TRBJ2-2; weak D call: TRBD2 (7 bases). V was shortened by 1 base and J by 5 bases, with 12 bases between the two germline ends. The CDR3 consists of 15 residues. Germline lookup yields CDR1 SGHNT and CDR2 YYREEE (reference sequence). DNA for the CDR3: TGTGCCAGCAGCTTGAAGGGGGGGCCAACCGGGGAGCTGTTTTTT. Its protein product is CASSLKGGPTGELFF. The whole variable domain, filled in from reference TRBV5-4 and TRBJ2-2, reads ETGVTQSPTHLIKTRGQQVTLRCSSQSGHNTVSWYQQALGQGPQFIFQYYREEENGRGNFPPRFSGLQFPNYSSELNVNALELDDSALYLCASSLKGGPTGELFFGEGSRLTVL.

The CDR3 coding sequence is TGCAGTGCTAATATCAACACTGAAGCTTTCTTT. Its translation is CSANINTEAFF. The chain has TRBV20-1 and TRBJ1-1; D is undetermined. This CDR3 has 11 residues. Between the trimmed V and J ends, which lost 4 bases and 2 bases, there was a span of 5 bases. CDR1 is DFQATT and CDR2 is SNEGSKA in the germline V gene (reference sequence).

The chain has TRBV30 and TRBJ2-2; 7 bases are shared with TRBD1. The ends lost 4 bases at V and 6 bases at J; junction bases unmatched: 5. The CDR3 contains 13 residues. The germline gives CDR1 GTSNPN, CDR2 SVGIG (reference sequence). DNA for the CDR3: TGTGCCTGGAACAGACAGGGACCCGGGGAGCTGTTTTTT. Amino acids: CAWNRQGPGELFF.

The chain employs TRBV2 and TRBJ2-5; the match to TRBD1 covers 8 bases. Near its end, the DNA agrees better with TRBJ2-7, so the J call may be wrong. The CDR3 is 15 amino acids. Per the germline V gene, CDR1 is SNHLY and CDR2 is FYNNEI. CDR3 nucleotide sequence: TGTGCCAGCAGTGGTCGTGCGGGACAGGCCTACGAGCAGTACTTC. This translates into CASSGRAGQAYEQYF.

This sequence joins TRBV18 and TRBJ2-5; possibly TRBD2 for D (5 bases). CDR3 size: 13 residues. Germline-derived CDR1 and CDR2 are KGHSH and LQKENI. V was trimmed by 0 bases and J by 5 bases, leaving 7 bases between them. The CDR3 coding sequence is TGTGCCAGCTCACCACCGCCGGGGGAGACCCAGTACTTC. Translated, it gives CASSPPPGETQYF.

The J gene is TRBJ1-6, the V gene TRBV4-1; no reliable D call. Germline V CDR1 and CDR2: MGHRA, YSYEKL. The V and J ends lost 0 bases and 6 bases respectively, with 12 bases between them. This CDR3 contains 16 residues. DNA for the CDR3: TGCGCCAGCAGCCAAGATACGACTCCCTTTAATTCACCCCTCCACTTT. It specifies CASSQDTTPFNSPLHF.

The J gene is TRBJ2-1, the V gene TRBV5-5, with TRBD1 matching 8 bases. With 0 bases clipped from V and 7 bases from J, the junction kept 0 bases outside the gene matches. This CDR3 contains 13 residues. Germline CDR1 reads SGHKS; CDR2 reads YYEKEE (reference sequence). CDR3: CASSLGTGNEQFF. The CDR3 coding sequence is TGTGCCAGCAGCTTGGGGACAGGGAATGAGCAGTTCTTC.

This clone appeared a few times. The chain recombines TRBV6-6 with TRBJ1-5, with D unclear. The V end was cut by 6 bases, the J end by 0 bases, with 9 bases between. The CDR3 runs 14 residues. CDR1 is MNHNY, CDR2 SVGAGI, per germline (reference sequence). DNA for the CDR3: TGTGCCAGCAGACTACTGGGTAGCAATCAGCCCCAGCATTTT. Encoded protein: CASRLLGSNQPQHF.

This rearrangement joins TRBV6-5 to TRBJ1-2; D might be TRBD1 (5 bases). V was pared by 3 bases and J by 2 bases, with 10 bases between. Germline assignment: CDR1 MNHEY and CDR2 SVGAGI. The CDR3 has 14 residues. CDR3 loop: CASSYRRGNYGYTF. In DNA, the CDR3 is TGTGCCAGCAGTTATAGAAGGGGCAACTATGGCTACACCTTC.

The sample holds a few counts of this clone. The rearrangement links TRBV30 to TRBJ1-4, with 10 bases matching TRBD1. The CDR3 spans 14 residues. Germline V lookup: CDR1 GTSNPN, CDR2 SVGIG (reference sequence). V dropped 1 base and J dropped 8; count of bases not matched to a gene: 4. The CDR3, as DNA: TGTGCCTGGAGTGAGGGACAGGGGCAGGAAAAACTGTTTTTT. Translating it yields CAWSEGQGQEKLFF.

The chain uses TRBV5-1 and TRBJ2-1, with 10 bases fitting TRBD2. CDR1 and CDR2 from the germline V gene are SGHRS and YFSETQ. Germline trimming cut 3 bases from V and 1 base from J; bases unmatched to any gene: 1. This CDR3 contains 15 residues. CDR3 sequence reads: CASSSSGGSYNEQFF. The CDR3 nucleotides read TGCGCCAGCAGCTCTAGCGGGGGTTCCTACAATGAGCAGTTCTTC. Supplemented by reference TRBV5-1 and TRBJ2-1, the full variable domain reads KAGVTQTPRYLIKTRGQQVTLSCSPISGHRSVSWYQQTPGQGLQFLFEYFSETQRNKGNFPGRFSGRQFSNSRSEMNVSTLELGDSALYLCASSSSGGSYNEQFFGPGTRLTVL.

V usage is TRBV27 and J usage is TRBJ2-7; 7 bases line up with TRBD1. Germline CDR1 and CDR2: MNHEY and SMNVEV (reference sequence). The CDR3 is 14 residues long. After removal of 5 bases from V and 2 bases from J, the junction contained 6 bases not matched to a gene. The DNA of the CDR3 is TGTGCCAGCAGTCGATCGGGACAGACCTACGAGCAGTACTTC. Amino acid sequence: CASSRSGQTYEQYF.

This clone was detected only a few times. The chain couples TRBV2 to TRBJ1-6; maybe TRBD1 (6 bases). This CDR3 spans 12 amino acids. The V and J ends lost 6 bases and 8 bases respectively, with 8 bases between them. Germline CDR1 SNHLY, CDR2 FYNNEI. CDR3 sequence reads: CASSSGDSPLHF. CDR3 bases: TGTGCCAGCAGCTCAGGGGATTCACCCCTCCACTTT.

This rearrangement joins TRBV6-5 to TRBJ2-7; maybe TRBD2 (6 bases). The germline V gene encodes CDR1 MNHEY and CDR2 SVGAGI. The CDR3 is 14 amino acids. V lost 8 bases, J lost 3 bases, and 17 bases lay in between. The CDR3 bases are TGTGCCAGCTCCCGGGGGTTAGGTGTCTACGAGCAGTACTTC. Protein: CASSRGLGVYEQYF.

The CDR3 loop is CASQLGGDTQYF. The CDR3 coding sequence is TGTGCCAGTCAACTAGGAGGAGATACGCAGTATTTT. The rearrangement links TRBV7-2 to TRBJ2-3, with D perhaps TRBD2 (5 bases). V gave up 9 bases and J gave up 5 bases, with 12 bases separating them. The CDR3 loop spans 12 amino acids. CDR1 is SGHTA, CDR2 FQGNSA, per germline.

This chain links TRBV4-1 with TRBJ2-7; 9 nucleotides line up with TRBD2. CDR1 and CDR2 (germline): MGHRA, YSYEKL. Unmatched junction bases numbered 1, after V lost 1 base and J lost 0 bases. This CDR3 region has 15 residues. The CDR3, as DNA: TGCGCCAGCAGCCAAGGACTAGCGGTCTCCTACGAGCAGTACTTC. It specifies CASSQGLAVSYEQYF.